Each of the 30 T cell receptor beta chains below was sequenced from the same sample in a study of molecular identifiers for immune sequencing clone quantification. Each CDR3 protein gets one entry after TCRdb re-called the PCR reads with MiXCR. This table has 550,000 to 750,000 distinct CDR3 sequences, about 20% appearing once. The sample consisted of naive CD8+ T cells from blood, with Jurkat cell RNA spiked in. Subset indicated: FACS-sorted CD8+CD4-CCR7+CD45RA+ naive T cells. Receptors were obtained from a human donor in good health. Some libraries in this study had Jurkat cell RNA spiked in.

This clonotype was found a few times. The rearrangement joins TRBV20-1 to TRBJ2-7; no reliable D call. Trimming took off 3 bases at V and 2 bases at J, with 11 bases between the two ends. Germline loops: CDR1 DFQATT, CDR2 SNEGSKA (reference sequence). The CDR3 totals 13 residues. DNA for the CDR3: TGCAGTGCTAGTTTCCCAGAGGCCTACGAGCAGTACTTC. This translates into CSASFPEAYEQYF.

This clonotype has at least ten counts. The chain links TRBV20-1 to TRBJ2-3; D is perhaps TRBD2 (7 bases). The CDR3 is 17 amino acids. The germline V gene encodes CDR1 DFQATT and CDR2 SNEGSKA (reference sequence). Trimming took off 6 bases at V and 0 bases at J, with 22 bases between the two ends. This chain's CDR3 is CSATRWARGPSTDTQYF. The CDR3 region has the DNA TGCAGTGCCACACGGTGGGCGCGGGGGCCCAGCACAGATACGCAGTATTTT.

The table lists this clonotype with many counts. The chain employs TRBV7-9 and TRBJ2-2; 9 nucleotides agree with TRBD2. The CDR3 covers 15 residues. CDR1 and CDR2 (germline): SEHNR, FQNEAQ (reference sequence). V was clipped by 4 bases and J by 6 bases; unmatched bases: 6. CDR3 sequence: CASSYAGGPSGELFF. Written as DNA, the CDR3 is TGTGCCAGCAGCTACGCGGGGGGGCCATCCGGGGAGCTGTTTTTT.

This clonotype was seen only a few times. This CDR3 is missing its conserved last phenylalanine or tryptophan, likely due to a read error. This chain links TRBV7-9 with TRBJ1-1, with 9 positions matching TRBD1. The CDR3 runs 16 residues. Germline CDR1 reads SEHNR; CDR2 reads FQNEAQ (reference sequence). The V and J ends lost 5 bases and 1 base, in that order; junction bases with no gene match: 8. This CDR3 reads CASSRGGTGRNTEAFL. The CDR3 coding sequence is TGTGCCAGCAGCAGAGGAGGGACAGGGCGGAACACTGAAGCTTTCCTT.

This clonotype was detected a few times. This rearrangement joins TRBV4-3 to TRBJ2-2; tentative D call: TRBD1 (5 bases). Trimming left V 6 bases short and J 2 bases short, with 10 bases between. The germline gives CDR1 LGHNA, CDR2 YSLEER. This CDR3 spans 14 amino acids. The CDR3 bases are TGCGCCAGCAGTCACGACAGTAACACCGGGGAGCTGTTTTTT. Its translation is CASSHDSNTGELFF.

The J gene is TRBJ2-1, the V gene TRBV28; D gene unclear. Germline V gives CDR1 MDHEN, CDR2 SYDVKM. The CDR3 consists of 13 residues. Trimming stripped 5 bases from V and 5 bases from J, with 10 bases between. The CDR3 protein is CASSLYPDNEQFF. CDR3 DNA: TGTGCCAGCAGTCTATACCCAGACAATGAGCAGTTCTTC.

This clonotype was counted a few times. The gene calls are TRBV30 and TRBJ2-7; tentative D call: TRBD1 (6 bases). CDR3 length equals 15 residues. V was pared by 2 bases and J by 2 bases, with 16 bases between. Germline CDR1 and CDR2: GTSNPN and SVGIG (reference sequence). CDR3 sequence reads: CAWSNQRQGTYEQYF. CDR3 DNA sequence: TGTGCCTGGAGTAACCAGAGGCAGGGGACCTACGAGCAGTACTTC.

This clonotype appeared many times. This chain joins TRBV29-1 and TRBJ1-2; D gene uncertain. CDR3 size: 13 residues. V lost 3 bases and J lost 4, with 12 bases in between. Germline CDR1 and CDR2: SQVTM and ANQGSEA. In DNA form, the CDR3 reads TGCAGCGTTGATCTGTGGGCGAGCTATGGCTACACCTTC. Its protein product is CSVDLWASYGYTF.

Concerning this clonotype: This may be a read error: a much more frequent sequence differs by one nucleotide. The rearrangement links TRBV5-6 to TRBJ2-3, with TRBD2 identical over 10 bases. The length of the CDR3 is 15 residues. From germline, CDR1 is SGHDT and CDR2 YYEEEE. CDR3 residues: CVSSFWASGSNTQYF. CDR3 bases: TGTGTCAGCAGCTTTTGGGCTAGCGGGAGTAATACGCAGTATTTT.

This clonotype has a count of ten or more. The rearrangement links TRBV13 to TRBJ2-1; 8 nucleotides line up with TRBD1. The CDR3 has 16 amino acids. Germline lookup yields CDR1 PRHDT and CDR2 FYEKMQ (reference sequence). The ends lost 8 bases at V and 5 bases at J; junction bases unmatched: 14. The DNA of the CDR3 is TGTGCCAGCCAGGGGGTACCTGGACAGGGCAACAATGAGCAGTTCTTC. Encoded protein: CASQGVPGQGNNEQFF.

This clonotype was picked up one time. The chain joins TRBV11-2 to TRBJ2-1; 10 positions match TRBD1. This CDR3 has 18 residues. Trimming removed 3 bases from V and 12 bases from J; junction bases left unmatched: 20. Germline CDR1 reads SGHAT; CDR2 reads FQNNGV. The CDR3 is CASSFSLGTGAQWGGQFF. CDR3 nucleotides: TGTGCCAGCAGCTTCTCCTTAGGGACAGGGGCACAATGGGGTGGGCAGTTCTTC.

This clonotype was observed at least ten times. At one end, the junction sequence differs from germline, possibly due to a read error. The rearrangement uses TRBV7-2 and TRBJ2-3; 10 positions match TRBD2. CDR1 is SGHTA and CDR2 is FQGNSA in the germline V gene. This CDR3 has 16 amino acids. CDR3 amino acids: CASSLGASGSTDTQYF. The CDR3 nucleotides are TGTGCCAGCAGTTTAGGGGCTAGCGGGAGTACAGATACGCAGTATTTT.

This clonotype came up many times. The rearrangement joins TRBV4-1 to TRBJ2-1; weak D call: TRBD2 (5 bases). The CDR3 covers 15 residues. Germline V gene sequence: CDR1 MGHRA, CDR2 YSYEKL. V gave up 0 bases and J gave up 3 bases, with 9 bases separating them. The CDR3 sequence is CASSQDSADYNEQFF. DNA of the CDR3: TGCGCCAGCAGCCAAGATAGCGCAGACTACAATGAGCAGTTCTTC.

This clonotype was seen repeatedly, ten times or more. J is TRBJ2-3 and V is TRBV29-1; no reliable D call. Trimming shortened V by 1 base and J by 2 bases, and 10 bases separated the two germline ends. The germline gives CDR1 SQVTM, CDR2 ANQGSEA. This CDR3 contains 14 residues. DNA of the CDR3: TGCAGCGTTGAAGGTCAACTTCACACAGATACGCAGTATTTT. Translation gives CSVEGQLHTDTQYF.

Concerning this clonotype itself: No conserved phenylalanine or tryptophan is present at the end of the CDR3, so a read error is the likely explanation. This rearrangement joins TRBV6-2 or TRBV6-3 to TRBJ1-1, with unresolved D. CDR1 is MNHEY, CDR2 SVGEGT, per germline. V shed 2 bases and J shed 0 bases, with 7 bases lying between them. This CDR3 region has 14 residues. DNA of the CDR3: TGTGCCAGCAGTTACGCAGGTTTGAACACTGAAGCTTTCCTT. It is translated as CASSYAGLNTEAFL.

This clonotype appeared many times. This chain links TRBV5-1 with TRBJ1-5; 12 bases map to TRBD1. The CDR3 extends over 16 amino acids. Trimming cost V 4 bases and J 6 bases; bases outside gene matches: 8. Germline CDR1 and CDR2: SGHRS and YFSETQ. The CDR3 nucleotides read TGCGCCAGCAGCATCCGGGACAGGGGGCGCGGTCAGCCCCAGCATTTT. As protein: CASSIRDRGRGQPQHF.

There are many counts of this clonotype. The CDR3 spells CASSLISWGANEQFF. The CDR3 bases are TGTGCCAGCAGCTTAATTAGTTGGGGGGCCAATGAGCAGTTCTTC. V usage is TRBV11-2 and J usage is TRBJ2-1; D possibly matches TRBD1 or TRBD2 (6 bases each). Germline CDR1 and CDR2: SGHAT and FQNNGV. V was shortened by 2 bases and J by 6 bases, with 14 bases between the two germline ends. The length of the CDR3 is 15 residues.

This clonotype has at least ten counts. V gene TRBV7-6 combines with J gene TRBJ2-5; no firm D call. The CDR3 has 15 amino acids. CDR1 and CDR2 (germline): SGHVS, FNYEAQ. With 5 bases removed from V and 5 bases from J, the gap between germline ends came to 18 bases. This CDR3 reads CASSTIGVSKETQYF. The CDR3 DNA follows: TGTGCCAGCAGCACAATTGGGGTCTCCAAGGAGACCCAGTACTTC. The full variable domain, with the rest looked up from reference TRBV7-6 and TRBJ2-5, is GAGVSQSPRYKVTKRGQDVALRCDPISGHVSLYWYRQALGQGPEFLTYFNYEAQQDKSGLPNDRFSAERPEGSISTLTIQRTEQRDSAMYRCASSTIGVSKETQYFGPGTRLLVL.

This clonotype was detected many times. The chain combines TRBV30 with TRBJ1-1; D is undetermined. The germline CDR1 and CDR2 sequences are GTSNPN and SVGIG (reference sequence). The CDR3 contains 13 residues. V lost 4 bases to trimming and J lost 8 bases, with 17 bases between them. DNA for the CDR3: TGTGCCTGGAAGGGCGAAGAATCTTTCGAAGCTTTCTTT. Its translation: CAWKGEESFEAFF.

This clonotype appeared many times. The chain couples TRBV12-3 or TRBV12-4 to TRBJ1-1; 9 bases are a match to TRBD1. V shed 6 bases, J shed 3 bases, and the junction held 8 bases outside the gene matches. The CDR3 is made up of 15 amino acids. This CDR3 is CASRHRGQRDTEAFF. The CDR3 DNA sequence: TGTGCCAGCAGACACAGGGGGCAACGGGACACTGAAGCTTTCTTT.

Ten or more counts support this clonotype. The chain joins TRBV28 to TRBJ2-7; a possible D gene is TRBD1 (6 bases). The CDR3 length is 15 residues. Germline V gives CDR1 MDHEN, CDR2 SYDVKM. Trimming shortened V by 4 bases and J by 5 bases, and 18 bases separated the two germline ends. The CDR3 DNA is TGTGCCAGCAGTTCGACAGGCACCTCTCTACACGAGCAGTACTTC. As protein: CASSSTGTSLHEQYF.

The rearrangement links TRBV30 to TRBJ1-1, with 7 nucleotides matching TRBD1. Germline V gives CDR1 GTSNPN, CDR2 SVGIG (reference sequence). There are 16 residues in the CDR3. J gave up 5 bases and V 5 bases, and 17 bases lay outside the gene matches. CDR3 nucleotide sequence: TGTGCCTGGGTCCTATACCGAAGGGGGCGGGGAACTGAAGCTTTCTTT. Translation: CAWVLYRRGRGTEAFF.

The chain couples TRBV19 to TRBJ1-5; D is ambiguous. The CDR3 length is 13 residues. Germline lookup yields CDR1 LNHDA and CDR2 SQIVND (reference sequence). Trimming pared 5 bases from V and 6 bases from J, leaving 11 bases between. The CDR3 sequence: CASSPAVGQPQHF. The DNA for the CDR3 is TGTGCCAGTAGTCCGGCAGTCGGTCAGCCCCAGCATTTT. Based on the CDR3 plus reference TRBV19 and TRBJ1-5, the full variable domain is DGGITQSPKYLFRKEGQNVTLSCEQNLNHDAMYWYRQDPGQGLRLIYYSQIVNDFQKGDIAEGYSVSREKKESFPLTVTSAQKNPTAFYLCASSPAVGQPQHFGDGTRLSIL.

This clonotype showed up many times. The chain combines TRBV7-9 with TRBJ2-5, with TRBD1 identical over 7 bases. Germline-derived CDR1 and CDR2 are SEHNR and FQNEAQ (reference sequence). V lost 5 bases, J lost 4 bases, and 10 bases stayed unmatched. There are 15 residues in the CDR3. The chain's CDR3 is CASSTRQTGRETQYF. The CDR3 DNA reads as TGTGCCAGCAGCACCCGACAGACAGGGCGAGAGACCCAGTACTTC.

The sample holds one count of this clonotype. This could be a read error, since a much larger clone is one nucleotide away. This chain joins TRBV25-1 and TRBJ2-5; 11 bases line up with TRBD1. Germline CDR1 and CDR2: MGHDK and SYGVNS. The CDR3 contains 15 residues. CDR3 DNA: TGTGCCAGCAGTAAGGGACAGGGGGACCAAGAGACCCAGCACTTC. It translates to CASSKGQGDQETQHF.

This chain connects TRBV7-9 to TRBJ2-3; D possibly uses TRBD1 or TRBD2 (6 bases each). Germline assignment: CDR1 SEHNR and CDR2 FQNEAQ (reference sequence). V lost 7 bases and J 2 bases, leaving 16 bases between the germline ends. The CDR3 spans 15 residues. The CDR3 DNA sequence: TGTGCCAGCAACCCACCCGGGGGCTACACAGATACGCAGTATTTT. Protein product: CASNPPGGYTDTQYF.

In its sample, this clonotype was seen many times. The chain joins TRBV12-3 or TRBV12-4 to TRBJ1-5; TRBD1 matches at 8 bases. The CDR3 length is 15 residues. V shed 7 bases, J shed 5 bases, and the junction held 10 bases outside the gene matches. The DNA for the CDR3 is TGTGCCAGCACCGACTCGGACAGGGCTGATCAGCCCCAGCATTTT. Translation gives CASTDSDRADQPQHF.

This clonotype came up many times. This sequence joins TRBV27 and TRBJ1-5; D remains ambiguous. CDR1 and CDR2 (germline): MNHEY, SMNVEV (reference sequence). The V end was cut by 6 bases, the J end by 3 bases, with 15 bases between. This CDR3 is 15 amino acids long. The DNA for the CDR3 is TGTGCCAGCAGGCCCCAGGACTGGAACAATCAGCCCCAGCATTTT. This encodes CASRPQDWNNQPQHF.

This chain connects TRBV7-6 to TRBJ1-1, with D perhaps TRBD1 (5 bases). The V end lost 5 bases, the J end lost 6 bases, and 13 bases lay between the germline ends. The CDR3 loop spans 13 amino acids. Looked up from germline, CDR1 is SGHVS and CDR2 is FNYEAQ. The CDR3 reads CASSGRWGAEAFF. The CDR3 nucleotides are TGTGCCAGCAGCGGTAGGTGGGGCGCTGAAGCTTTCTTT.

This clonotype showed up just a few times. The chain is built from TRBV29-1 and TRBJ1-2, with TRBD1 identical over 8 bases. Germline CDR1 reads SQVTM; CDR2 reads ANQGSEA. V lost 6 bases and J lost 3; bases outside the gene matches: 3. The CDR3 spans 12 residues. In DNA form, the CDR3 reads TGCAGCGTCGAGACAGGGGACTATGGCTACACCTTC. It specifies CSVETGDYGYTF.